The 28 T cell receptor beta chains listed next were all sequenced from one sample in a study of shared clonotypes between healthy human individuals. Sequencing used immunoSEQ multiplex PCR; TCRdb keeps in-frame clones, though not all of them. The sample has around 700,000 clones; 72% are singletons. Sequenced: memory CD4+ T cells sorted from blood. As to subset: CD45RA-negative fraction. The receptor set was obtained from a woman in her 30s in good health.

This chain joins TRBV7-9 and TRBJ2-7; D is unresolved. Germline assignment: CDR1 SEHNR and CDR2 FQNEAQ (reference sequence). CDR3 length equals 12 residues. The V end was cut by 8 bases, the J end by 2 bases, with 10 bases between. As DNA, the CDR3 is TGTGCCAGCGGCCCCCCGACCTACGAGCAGTACTTC. Translation: CASGPPTYEQYF.

V usage is TRBV27 and J usage is TRBJ2-7; D remains unclear. V was clipped by 2 bases and J by 9 bases, with 8 bases between them. CDR1 is MNHEY, CDR2 SMNVEV, per germline (reference sequence). The CDR3 contains 11 residues. CDR3 amino acids: CASSLDGRQYF. CDR3 DNA: TGTGCCAGCAGTTTAGATGGACGGCAGTACTTC.

The chain joins TRBV5-1 to TRBJ2-3, with 9 bases fitting TRBD2. CDR3 length: 17 residues. V shed 1 base and J 1 base; nucleotides not matched to a gene: 7. Per the germline V gene, CDR1 is SGHRS and CDR2 is YFSETQ. CDR3 residues: CASSLYKRTSGTDTQYF. CDR3 coding DNA: TGCGCCAGCAGCTTGTACAAACGGACTAGCGGCACAGATACGCAGTATTTT.

This chain joins TRBV29-1 and TRBJ2-3; 10 bases fit TRBD2. Germline V gene lookup returns CDR1 SQVTM and CDR2 ANQGSEA. The CDR3 is made up of 15 amino acids. J lost 5 bases, V lost 4 bases, and 9 bases had no gene match. CDR3 in amino acids: CSVVPSGRRVDTQYF. Here the CDR3 DNA reads TGCAGCGTTGTCCCTAGCGGGAGAAGAGTAGATACGCAGTATTTT.

This chain links TRBV7-7 with TRBJ2-1; 9 bases are a match to TRBD2. The CDR3 length is 15 residues. Germline V gene lookup returns CDR1 SSHAT and CDR2 FNYEAQ (reference sequence). J gave up 4 bases and V 5 bases, and 6 bases lay outside the gene matches. CDR3 DNA: TGTGCCAGCAGCCGGGGGCTAGCGGGGTACAATGAGCAGTTCTTC. It codes for CASSRGLAGYNEQFF.

J is TRBJ1-1 and V is TRBV7-6, with a tentative D call TRBD1 (6 bases). The CDR3 runs to 15 residues. In germline, CDR1 is SGHVS, CDR2 FNYEAQ. V gave up 2 bases and J gave up 2 bases, with 12 bases separating them. The CDR3 DNA follows: TGTGCCAGCAGCTTATTTAGGGGGACCAACACTGAAGCTTTCTTT. This translates into CASSLFRGTNTEAFF.

This clone was observed many times. The chain recombines TRBV7-2 with TRBJ2-2; D ambiguous. Germline CDR1 is SGHTA and CDR2 is FQGNSA. This CDR3 region has 14 residues. V lost 5 bases to trimming and J lost 5 bases, with 12 bases between them. CDR3 nucleotide sequence: TGTGCCAGCAGCAGAGGCTGGGGTACCGGGGAGCTGTTTTTT. Translation: CASSRGWGTGELFF.

The chain recombines TRBV18 with TRBJ2-1, with 7 positions matching TRBD1. Germline CDR1 reads KGHSH; CDR2 reads LQKENI. With V trimmed by 4 bases and J by 5 bases, 5 bases remained unmatched. This CDR3 spans 14 amino acids. CDR3 sequence: CASSQRQGNNEQFF. CDR3 DNA: TGTGCCAGCTCACAGAGACAGGGTAACAATGAGCAGTTCTTC. Complete variable domain (other parts from reference TRBV18 and TRBJ2-1): NAGVMQNPRHLVRRRGQEARLRCSPMKGHSHVYWYRQLPEEGLKFMVYLQKENIIDESGMPKERFSAEFPKEGPSILRIQQVVRGDSAAYFCASSQRQGNNEQFFGPGTRLTVL.

V usage is TRBV30 and J usage is TRBJ1-6; 8 bases align to TRBD1. This CDR3 is built from 14 residues. CDR1 and CDR2 (germline): GTSNPN, SVGIG (reference sequence). Trimming at V came to 2 bases and at J to 9 bases, leaving 6 bases not matched to a gene. The CDR3 sequence is CAWSTPTGASPLHF. The CDR3 nucleotides read TGTGCCTGGAGTACACCGACAGGGGCTTCACCCCTCCACTTT. Complete variable domain (other parts from reference TRBV30 and TRBJ1-6): SQTIHQWPATLVQPVGSPLSLECTVEGTSNPNLYWYRQAAGRGLQLLFYSVGIGQISSEVPQNLSASRPQDRQFILSSKKLLLSDSGFYLCAWSTPTGASPLHFGNGTRLTVT.

The gene calls are TRBV7-9 and TRBJ2-3; a possible D gene is TRBD1 (7 bases). V lost 6 bases and J lost 0, with 13 bases in between. Germline-derived CDR1 and CDR2 are SEHNR and FQNEAQ (reference sequence). The CDR3 runs 15 residues. Written as DNA, the CDR3 is TGTGCCAGCAGGGAGGGACAGAGAAGCACAGATACGCAGTATTTT. Translating gives CASREGQRSTDTQYF.

J is TRBJ2-7 and V is TRBV28, with D perhaps matching TRBD1 or TRBD2 (5 bases each). The V gene's germline CDR1 is MDHEN and CDR2 SYDVKM. The germline V and J ends were trimmed by 8 bases and 1 base, with 12 bases remaining between them. CDR3 length: 13 amino acids. CDR3 sequence (DNA): TGTGCCAGCCGGGGCATCGTTTCCTACGAGCAGTACTTC. This gives the protein CASRGIVSYEQYF.

This clone was picked up a small number of times. The chain uses TRBV5-1 and TRBJ2-7; 11 positions agree with TRBD1. V gave up 0 bases and J gave up 2 bases; unmatched junction bases: 4. The germline CDR1 and CDR2 sequences are SGHRS and YFSETQ. This CDR3 spans 16 amino acids. Here the CDR3 reads CASSLGGQGVPYEQYF. Here the CDR3 DNA reads TGCGCCAGCAGCTTGGGGGGACAGGGGGTCCCCTACGAGCAGTACTTC.

V and J are TRBV18 and TRBJ1-3, with 7 positions matching TRBD1. The trim removed 6 bases at V and 0 bases at J, leaving 8 bases unmatched. Germline V CDR1 and CDR2: KGHSH, LQKENI. This CDR3 has 16 amino acids. The CDR3 sequence: CASSRMTGSSGNTIYF. In nucleotides, the CDR3 is TGTGCCAGCTCGCGGATGACAGGGTCCTCTGGAAACACCATATATTTT.

This clone was observed a single time. In DNA, the CDR3 is TGTGCCAGCAGTGCCCGACTAGCGGGAGTCGAGACCCAGTACTTC. It specifies CASSARLAGVETQYF. This chain uses TRBV2 with TRBJ2-5, with 12 bases identical to TRBD2. Trimming removed 4 bases from V and 5 bases from J; junction bases left unmatched: 5. The V gene's germline CDR1 is SNHLY and CDR2 FYNNEI. CDR3 length: 15 amino acids.

This rearrangement joins TRBV11-2 to TRBJ2-2; D is unresolved. Germline V gene lookup returns CDR1 SGHAT and CDR2 FQNNGV. The germline V and J ends were trimmed by 6 bases and 1 base, with 15 bases remaining between them. This CDR3 comprises 16 residues. The CDR3 DNA reads TGTGCCAGCAGTGTTCGAAGGTTAGGGAACACCGGGGAGCTGTTTTTT. Amino acids: CASSVRRLGNTGELFF. Supplemented by reference TRBV11-2 and TRBJ2-2, the full variable domain reads EAGVAQSPRYKIIEKRQSVAFWCNPISGHATLYWYQQILGQGPKLLIQFQNNGVVDDSQLPKDRFSAERLKGVDSTLKIQPAKLEDSAVYLCASSVRRLGNTGELFFGEGSRLTVL.

V is TRBV7-9 and J is TRBJ2-1; D is undetermined. The CDR3 is 13 amino acids. Germline CDR1 reads SEHNR; CDR2 reads FQNEAQ (reference sequence). The V gene lost 7 bases and the J gene lost 8 bases, with 15 bases spanning the gap. CDR3 in DNA: TGTGCCAGCACCATATACATTAAGGATGAGCAGTTCTTC. Its protein product is CASTIYIKDEQFF.

The chain carries TRBV6-6 and TRBJ1-3, with D hard to call. Germline CDR1 and CDR2: MNHNY and SVGAGI (reference sequence). The CDR3 spans 14 residues. V lost 0 bases to trimming and J lost 1 base, with 4 bases between them. The CDR3 DNA sequence: TGTGCCAGCAGTTACTCATTGTCTGGAAACACCATATATTTT. Translated: CASSYSLSGNTIYF.

The chain couples TRBV10-2 to TRBJ2-2, with D uncertain. Germline V gene lookup returns CDR1 WSHSY and CDR2 SAAADI. Between the trimmed V and J ends, which lost 5 bases and 5 bases, there was a span of 9 bases. The CDR3 totals 13 residues. In nucleotides, the CDR3 is TGCGCCAGCAGTAGTATTCGGACCGGGGAGCTGTTTTTT. This encodes CASSSIRTGELFF.

A single count supports this clone. The CDR3 sequence: CASRSQPGQTADTQYF. The CDR3 DNA reads as TGTGCCAGCAGGAGCCAACCGGGACAAACGGCGGATACGCAGTATTTT. The chain carries TRBV27 and TRBJ2-3; D is perhaps TRBD1 (6 bases). CDR1 MNHEY and CDR2 SMNVEV come from the germline V gene (reference sequence). The CDR3 extends over 16 amino acids. With 6 bases removed from V and 6 bases from J, the gap between germline ends came to 22 bases.

CDR3 residues: CASSLGRTQNTEAFF. The CDR3, as DNA: TGTGCCAGCAGCTTGGGGAGGACCCAGAACACTGAAGCTTTCTTT. The chain has TRBV5-4 and TRBJ1-1, with no clear D. The CDR3 runs 15 residues. The germline V gene has CDR1 SGHNT and CDR2 YYREEE (reference sequence). Between the trimmed V and J ends, which lost 0 bases and 1 base, there was a span of 10 bases.

The rearrangement joins TRBV28 to TRBJ1-4, with D possibly being TRBD1 (6 bases). This CDR3 region has 14 residues. Between the trimmed V and J ends, which lost 6 bases and 6 bases, there was a span of 14 bases. Germline lookup yields CDR1 MDHEN and CDR2 SYDVKM. The CDR3 sequence: CASSSGQFYEKLFF. CDR3 bases: TGTGCCAGCAGCAGCGGACAGTTCTATGAAAAACTGTTTTTT. Variable domain in full (rest from reference TRBV28 and TRBJ1-4): DVKVTQSSRYLVKRTGEKVFLECVQDMDHENMFWYRQDPGLGLRLIYFSYDVKMKEKGDIPEGYSVSREKKERFSLILESASTNQTSMYLCASSSGQFYEKLFFGSGTQLSVL.

The chain recombines TRBV4-1 with TRBJ1-5; 7 positions match TRBD1. This CDR3 has 14 amino acids. The trim removed 4 bases at V and 4 bases at J, leaving 4 bases unmatched. Germline loops: CDR1 MGHRA, CDR2 YSYEKL. CDR3 sequence: CASSPLQGNQPQHF. The CDR3, as DNA: TGCGCCAGCAGCCCTCTACAGGGGAATCAGCCCCAGCATTTT.

This clone was seen just once. The V call is TRBV19, the J call TRBJ2-4; 10 positions agree with TRBD1. The germline CDR1 and CDR2 sequences are LNHDA and SQIVND (reference sequence). The trim removed 5 bases at V and 0 bases at J, leaving 7 bases unmatched. The CDR3 runs 17 residues. The CDR3 reads CASSRGQGTLAKNIQYF. The CDR3 nucleotides are TGTGCCAGTAGTCGGGGACAGGGGACACTAGCCAAAAACATTCAGTACTTC.

The chain has TRBV7-3 and TRBJ2-3; TRBD1 agrees at 8 bases. The J segment lost 5 bases and the V segment lost 3 bases, leaving 1 base of the junction unmatched. CDR1 SGHTA and CDR2 FQGTGA come from the germline V gene. The CDR3 runs to 13 residues. The CDR3 reads CASSLGQEDTQYF. For the CDR3, the DNA is TGTGCCAGCAGCTTGGGACAGGAAGATACGCAGTATTTT.

The chain joins TRBV28 to TRBJ1-1, with D uncertain. The CDR3 is 14 residues long. In germline, CDR1 is MDHEN, CDR2 SYDVKM. Between the trimmed V and J ends, which lost 6 bases and 3 bases, there was a span of 14 bases. The CDR3 sequence is CASSDTGRYTEAFF. In DNA, the CDR3 is TGTGCCAGCAGCGACACCGGGCGGTACACTGAAGCTTTCTTT.

The rearrangement links TRBV5-6 to TRBJ1-6, with 7 nucleotides matching TRBD1. This CDR3 contains 16 residues. The germline V gene encodes CDR1 SGHDT and CDR2 YYEEEE. V lost 4 bases to trimming and J lost 7 bases; unmatched junction nucleotides: 11. CDR3 nucleotides: TGTGCCAGCAGCCTGAACAGGGGCCAGCTAAATTCACCCCTCCACTTT. Amino acids: CASSLNRGQLNSPLHF.

The J gene is TRBJ1-2, the V gene TRBV18; no reliable D call. Trimming shortened V by 3 bases and J by 6 bases, and 11 bases separated the two germline ends. The CDR3 has 13 residues. Germline V CDR1 and CDR2: KGHSH, LQKENI. The CDR3 loop reads CASSPINGDGYTF. The CDR3 DNA reads TGTGCCAGCTCACCTATCAATGGGGATGGCTACACCTTC. Full variable domain (rest looked up from reference TRBV18 and TRBJ1-2): NAGVMQNPRHLVRRRGQEARLRCSPMKGHSHVYWYRQLPEEGLKFMVYLQKENIIDESGMPKERFSAEFPKEGPSILRIQQVVRGDSAAYFCASSPINGDGYTFGSGTRLTVV.

For this clone: One junction end disagrees with the germline gene, perhaps due to a read error. The V call is TRBV4-1, the J call TRBJ1-5; D not certain. CDR1 and CDR2 (germline): MGHRA, YSYEKL. The CDR3 contains 14 residues. CDR3 sequence reads: CASSRLNSNQPQHF. CDR3 sequence (DNA): TGTGCCAGCAGCCGTTTAAATAGCAATCAGCCCCAGCATTTT.